The 21 T cell receptor beta chains given below trace back to one sample, sequenced in a study of tumor-infiltrating lymphocytes in localized non-small cell lung cancer. Sequencing was performed with immunoSEQ multiplex PCR; in TCRdb, only in-frame clones are kept and a portion is missing. Of 9,500 to 15,000 clones listed, 78% are singletons. Sequencing was performed on lung tumor tissue. The receptor source for this set is a human donor with non-small cell lung cancer.

V gene TRBV2 combines with J gene TRBJ2-7; tentatively, D is TRBD1 (7 bases). The V end was cut by 7 bases, the J end by 1 base, with 17 bases between. The CDR3 runs to 15 residues. Germline V CDR1 and CDR2: SNHLY, FYNNEI. CDR3 protein: CASIRGRERSYEQYF. The DNA of the CDR3 is TGTGCCAGCATAAGGGGGCGGGAAAGGTCCTACGAGCAGTACTTC. The complete variable domain, with remaining parts taken from reference TRBV2 and TRBJ2-7, reads EPEVTQTPSHQVTQMGQEVILRCVPISNHLYFYWYRQILGQKVEFLVSFYNNEISEKSEIFDDQFSVERPDGSNFTLKIRSTKLEDSAMYFCASIRGRERSYEQYFGPGTRLTVT.

The rearrangement uses TRBV19 and TRBJ1-3; D not resolved. Trimming shortened V by 5 bases and J by 7 bases, and 12 bases separated the two germline ends. Germline-derived CDR1 and CDR2 are LNHDA and SQIVND (reference sequence). The CDR3 extends over 13 amino acids. CDR3 loop: CASSPTRRNTIYF. In DNA, the CDR3 is TGTGCCAGTAGTCCTACGAGACGTAACACCATATATTTT. Full variable domain (remainder filled in from reference TRBV19 and TRBJ1-3): DGGITQSPKYLFRKEGQNVTLSCEQNLNHDAMYWYRQDPGQGLRLIYYSQIVNDFQKGDIAEGYSVSREKKESFPLTVTSAQKNPTAFYLCASSPTRRNTIYFGEGSWLTVV.

The chain carries TRBV5-1 and TRBJ1-1, with D tentatively TRBD1 (6 bases). V gave up 5 bases and J gave up 1 base, with 9 bases separating them. CDR1 and CDR2 (germline): SGHRS, YFSETQ. The CDR3 sequence is 13 residues long. The CDR3 sequence is CASRQQGNTEAFF. CDR3 nucleotides: TGCGCCAGCAGGCAACAGGGGAACACTGAAGCTTTCTTT.

Notes on this clone: Other DNA sequences within the sample encode an identical CDR3. The CDR3 reads CASSAGLGNTEAFF. In DNA form, the CDR3 reads TGTGCCAGCAGCGCCGGGCTAGGGAACACTGAAGCTTTCTTT. The chain uses TRBV7-6 and TRBJ1-1; D unclear. Trimming took off 5 bases at V and 1 base at J, with 11 bases between the two ends. The CDR3 spans 14 residues. Germline CDR1 is SGHVS and CDR2 is FNYEAQ.

The chain recombines TRBV9 with TRBJ1-2, with 7 bases lining up with TRBD1. There are 14 residues in the CDR3. Germline loops: CDR1 SGDLS, CDR2 YYNGEE. With V trimmed by 3 bases and J by 5 bases, 7 bases remained unmatched. The CDR3 nucleotides read TGTGCCAGCAGCGCCTACAGGGGAGGGTATGGCTACACCTTC. Encoded protein: CASSAYRGGYGYTF.

This chain links TRBV6-5 with TRBJ1-6; D perhaps matches TRBD1 (6 bases). The CDR3 loop spans 13 amino acids. Germline CDR1 MNHEY, CDR2 SVGAGI. V was pared by 3 bases and J by 11 bases, with 11 bases between. The DNA of the CDR3 is TGTGCCAGCAGTTATCAGGGGAGACCACCCCTCCACTTT. Protein sequence: CASSYQGRPPLHF.

V gene TRBV6-1 combines with J gene TRBJ2-2, with a tentative D call TRBD1 (6 bases). This CDR3 has 15 amino acids. Germline lookup yields CDR1 MNHNS and CDR2 SASEGT. Trimming shortened V by 3 bases and J by 4 bases, and 12 bases separated the two germline ends. CDR3 sequence (DNA): TGTGCCAGCAGTGACAGACCCAGGGGCACCGGGGAGCTGTTTTTT. Translating gives CASSDRPRGTGELFF.

This clone appeared a single time. The V and J genes are TRBV27 and TRBJ2-2; 7 bases line up with TRBD2. V lost 8 bases and J lost 6; bases outside the gene matches: 6. Germline V CDR1 and CDR2: MNHEY, SMNVEV (reference sequence). This CDR3 has 13 residues. The CDR3 spells CASRWEGAGELFF. The DNA of the CDR3 is TGTGCCAGCCGCTGGGAGGGCGCCGGGGAGCTGTTTTTT.

The rearrangement joins TRBV7-8 to TRBJ1-2; possible D gene TRBD1, 6 bases. The ends were cut back, 2 bases at V and 4 bases at J, with 11 bases in the middle. This CDR3 region has 14 residues. Germline CDR1 SGHVS, CDR2 FQNEAQ. The CDR3 sequence: CASSLMGAGYGYTF. DNA of the CDR3: TGTGCCAGCAGCTTAATGGGGGCTGGCTATGGCTACACCTTC.

This clone was counted a single time. The chain carries TRBV19 and TRBJ2-1; possibly TRBD1 or TRBD2 for D (5 bases each). The CDR3 contains 17 residues. Germline-derived CDR1 and CDR2 are LNHDA and SQIVND (reference sequence). With 2 bases removed from V and 1 base from J, the gap between germline ends came to 15 bases. CDR3 sequence: CASSIPWWDESYNEQFF. The CDR3 nucleotides read TGTGCCAGTAGTATACCGTGGTGGGACGAATCCTACAATGAGCAGTTCTTC. Full variable domain (missing parts from reference TRBV19 and TRBJ2-1): DGGITQSPKYLFRKEGQNVTLSCEQNLNHDAMYWYRQDPGQGLRLIYYSQIVNDFQKGDIAEGYSVSREKKESFPLTVTSAQKNPTAFYLCASSIPWWDESYNEQFFGPGTRLTVL.

The chain combines TRBV9 with TRBJ2-4; 7 positions agree with TRBD2. Trimming cost V 3 bases and J 2 bases; bases outside gene matches: 20. This CDR3 is 20 amino acids long. Germline CDR1 and CDR2: SGDLS and YYNGEE. The chain's CDR3 is CASSGSGSEWGGSSKNIQYF. The CDR3 coding sequence is TGTGCCAGCAGCGGTTCAGGGTCAGAATGGGGGGGATCCTCCAAAAACATTCAGTACTTC.

This clone is judged medium-sized. The chain couples TRBV4-3 to TRBJ1-2, with TRBD1 as a possible D gene (6 bases). The germline CDR1 and CDR2 sequences are LGHNA and YSLEER. This CDR3 contains 16 residues. With 0 bases removed from V and 8 bases from J, the gap between germline ends came to 19 bases. In nucleotides, the CDR3 is TGCGCCAGCAGCCAAGATAACCCTTGGGGGCGGAGAGGCTACACCTTC. It encodes CASSQDNPWGRRGYTF.

This chain connects TRBV28 to TRBJ2-2; 9 nucleotides agree with TRBD1. CDR1 is MDHEN, CDR2 SYDVKM, per germline. V shed 4 bases, J shed 2 bases, and the junction held 17 bases outside the gene matches. This CDR3 spans 20 amino acids. The CDR3: CASSSAGTGSWIPNTGELFF. The CDR3 coding sequence is TGTGCCAGCAGTTCGGCCGGGACAGGGTCCTGGATTCCAAACACCGGGGAGCTGTTTTTT. Supplemented by reference TRBV28 and TRBJ2-2, the full variable domain reads DVKVTQSSRYLVKRTGEKVFLECVQDMDHENMFWYRQDPGLGLRLIYFSYDVKMKEKGDIPEGYSVSREKKERFSLILESASTNQTSMYLCASSSAGTGSWIPNTGELFFGEGSRLTVL.

This clone qualifies as large. This sequence joins TRBV7-2 and TRBJ1-2; a weak D match, TRBD1 (5 bases). Germline V gene data show CDR1 as SGHTA and CDR2 as FQGNSA. V lost 5 bases and J lost 14, with 18 bases in between. The CDR3 is 12 residues long. CDR3 DNA sequence: TGTGCCAGCAGCCCCGGGACGGACTTAGGGACCTTC. It translates to CASSPGTDLGTF.

This clone is termed medium-sized. The V gene is TRBV5-1, the J gene TRBJ2-1; a weak D match, TRBD2 (7 bases). CDR3 size: 15 residues. Trimming took off 6 bases at V and 0 bases at J, with 13 bases between the two ends. CDR1 SGHRS and CDR2 YFSETQ come from the germline V gene. The CDR3 is CASNARGASYNEQFF. In DNA, the CDR3 is TGCGCCAGCAACGCACGGGGGGCCTCCTACAATGAGCAGTTCTTC.

CDR3 amino acids: CASRSVRGAQETQYF. For the CDR3, the DNA is TGTGCCAGCAGATCGGTGCGGGGGGCGCAAGAGACCCAGTACTTC. V and J are TRBV6-1 and TRBJ2-5, with 8 bases that match TRBD2. V dropped 6 bases and J dropped 2; count of bases not matched to a gene: 8. Germline CDR1 MNHNS, CDR2 SASEGT. This CDR3 has 15 residues.

Details on this clone: Other DNA sequences from this sample encode an identical CDR3 as well. The rearrangement links TRBV27 to TRBJ2-7, with D perhaps TRBD2 (5 bases). The CDR3 contains 13 residues. Germline CDR1 and CDR2: MNHEY and SMNVEV (reference sequence). V lost 7 bases and J lost 0, with 10 bases in between. The CDR3 loop reads CASMAGASYEQYF. CDR3 coding DNA: TGTGCCAGCATGGCGGGCGCCTCCTACGAGCAGTACTTC.

This clone was picked up a small number of times. The sample holds other DNA sequences that translate to the same CDR3. V and J are TRBV7-2 and TRBJ1-3; D gene unclear. V shed 3 bases and J shed 2 bases, with 2 bases lying between them. Germline assignment: CDR1 SGHTA and CDR2 FQGNSA. CDR3 length: 12 residues. The CDR3 DNA reads TGTGCCAGCAGCTTGACTGGAAACACCATATATTTT. Protein: CASSLTGNTIYF.

The chain has TRBV28 and TRBJ2-7; D possibly corresponds to TRBD1 (5 bases). Per germline, CDR1 MDHEN and CDR2 SYDVKM. The CDR3 has 14 residues. The V gene lost 10 bases and the J gene lost 1 base, with 17 bases spanning the gap. This CDR3 reads CATNGITGSYEQYF. CDR3 coding DNA: TGTGCCACCAATGGGATCACAGGTTCCTACGAGCAGTACTTC.

This chain joins TRBV11-2 and TRBJ1-6, with D unclear. Trimming removed 1 base at V and 7 bases at J, with 2 bases between. The CDR3 length is 12 residues. Germline V gene lookup returns CDR1 SGHAT and CDR2 FQNNGV. The CDR3 DNA sequence: TGTGCCAGCAGCTTAGTCAATTCACCCCTCCACTTT. It encodes CASSLVNSPLHF. Full variable domain (rest looked up from reference TRBV11-2 and TRBJ1-6): EAGVAQSPRYKIIEKRQSVAFWCNPISGHATLYWYQQILGQGPKLLIQFQNNGVVDDSQLPKDRFSAERLKGVDSTLKIQPAKLEDSAVYLCASSLVNSPLHFGNGTRLTVT.

Sample share makes this clone medium-sized (0.01 to 0.1%). The V and J genes are TRBV4-1 and TRBJ1-5; no firm D call. V was clipped by 1 base and J by 7 bases, with 14 bases between them. The germline V gene has CDR1 MGHRA and CDR2 YSYEKL. The CDR3 contains 15 residues. The CDR3 spells CASSQAWTGQQPQHF. CDR3 sequence (DNA): TGCGCCAGCAGCCAAGCTTGGACCGGTCAGCAGCCCCAGCATTTT.